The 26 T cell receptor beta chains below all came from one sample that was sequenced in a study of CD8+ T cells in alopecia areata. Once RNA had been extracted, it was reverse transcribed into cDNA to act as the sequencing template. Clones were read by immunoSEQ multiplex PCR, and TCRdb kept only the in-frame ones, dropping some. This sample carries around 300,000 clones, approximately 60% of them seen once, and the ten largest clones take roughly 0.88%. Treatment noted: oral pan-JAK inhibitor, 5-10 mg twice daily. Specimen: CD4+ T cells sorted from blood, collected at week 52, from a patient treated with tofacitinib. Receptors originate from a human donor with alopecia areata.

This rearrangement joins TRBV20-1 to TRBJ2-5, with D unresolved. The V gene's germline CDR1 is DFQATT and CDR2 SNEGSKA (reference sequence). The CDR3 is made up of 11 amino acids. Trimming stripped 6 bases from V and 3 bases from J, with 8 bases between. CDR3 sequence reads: CSAVGKETQYF. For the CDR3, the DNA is TGCAGTGCGGTTGGAAAAGAGACCCAGTACTTC.

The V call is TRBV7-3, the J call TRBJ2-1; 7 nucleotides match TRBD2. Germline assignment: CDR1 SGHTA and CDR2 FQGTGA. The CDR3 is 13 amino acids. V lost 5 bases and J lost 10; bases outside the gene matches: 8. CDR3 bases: TGTGCCAGCAGCCCCAAGCGGGAAACCGAGCAGTTCTTC. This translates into CASSPKRETEQFF. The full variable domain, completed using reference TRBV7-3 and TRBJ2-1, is GAGVSQTPSNKVTEKGKYVELRCDPISGHTALYWYRQSLGQGPEFLIYFQGTGAADDSGLPNDRFFAVRPEGSVSTLKIQRTERGDSAVYLCASSPKRETEQFFGPGTRLTVL.

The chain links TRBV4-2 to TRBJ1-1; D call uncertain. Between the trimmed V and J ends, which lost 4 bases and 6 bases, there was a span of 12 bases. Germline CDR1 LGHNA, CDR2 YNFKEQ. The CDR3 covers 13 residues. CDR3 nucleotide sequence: TGTGCCAGCAGCCCGAGGGATCCCCCTGAAGCTTTCTTT. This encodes CASSPRDPPEAFF.

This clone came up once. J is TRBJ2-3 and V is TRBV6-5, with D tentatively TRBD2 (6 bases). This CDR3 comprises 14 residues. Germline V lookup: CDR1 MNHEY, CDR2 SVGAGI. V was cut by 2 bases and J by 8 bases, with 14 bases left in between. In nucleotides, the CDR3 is TGTGCCAGCAGTTACGGCGGGGCCCCCCCTACGCAGTATTTT. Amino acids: CASSYGGAPPTQYF.

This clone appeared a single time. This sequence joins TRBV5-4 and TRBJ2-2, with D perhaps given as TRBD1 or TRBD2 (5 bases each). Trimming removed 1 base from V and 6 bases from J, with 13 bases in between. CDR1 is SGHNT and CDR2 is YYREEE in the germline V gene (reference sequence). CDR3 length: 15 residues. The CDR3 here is CASSLYNGAAGELFF. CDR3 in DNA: TGTGCCAGCAGCTTGTACAACGGGGCTGCCGGGGAGCTGTTTTTT.

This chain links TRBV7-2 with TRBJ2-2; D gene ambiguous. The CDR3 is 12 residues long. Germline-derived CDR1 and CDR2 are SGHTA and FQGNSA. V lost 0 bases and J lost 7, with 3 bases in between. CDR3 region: CASSLAFGELFF. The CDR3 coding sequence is TGTGCCAGCAGCTTAGCGTTCGGGGAGCTGTTTTTT.

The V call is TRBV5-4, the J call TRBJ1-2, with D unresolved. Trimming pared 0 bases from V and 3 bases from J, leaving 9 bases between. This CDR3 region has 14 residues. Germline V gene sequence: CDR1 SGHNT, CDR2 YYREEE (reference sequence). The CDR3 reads CASSLAYQHYGYTF. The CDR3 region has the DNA TGTGCCAGCAGCTTGGCCTACCAACACTATGGCTACACCTTC.

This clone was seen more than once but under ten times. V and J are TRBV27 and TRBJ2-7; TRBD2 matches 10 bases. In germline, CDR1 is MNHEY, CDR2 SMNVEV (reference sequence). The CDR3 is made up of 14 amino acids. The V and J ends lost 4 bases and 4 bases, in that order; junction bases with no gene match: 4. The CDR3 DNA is TGTGCCAGCAGTTCCTCTAGCGGGGGATACGAGCAGTACTTC. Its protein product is CASSSSSGGYEQYF.

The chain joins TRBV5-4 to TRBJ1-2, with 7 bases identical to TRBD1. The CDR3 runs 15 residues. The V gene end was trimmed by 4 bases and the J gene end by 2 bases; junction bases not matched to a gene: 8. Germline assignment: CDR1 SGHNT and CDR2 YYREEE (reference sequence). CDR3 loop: CASSTRQGTNYGYTF. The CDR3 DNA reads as TGTGCCAGCAGCACCCGACAGGGTACGAACTATGGCTACACCTTC.

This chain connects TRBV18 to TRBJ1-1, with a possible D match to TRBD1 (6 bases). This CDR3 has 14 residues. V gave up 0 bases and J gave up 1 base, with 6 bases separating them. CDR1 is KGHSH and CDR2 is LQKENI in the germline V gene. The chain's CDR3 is CASSPPDRNTEAFF. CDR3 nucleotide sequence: TGTGCCAGCTCACCACCGGACAGGAACACTGAAGCTTTCTTT.

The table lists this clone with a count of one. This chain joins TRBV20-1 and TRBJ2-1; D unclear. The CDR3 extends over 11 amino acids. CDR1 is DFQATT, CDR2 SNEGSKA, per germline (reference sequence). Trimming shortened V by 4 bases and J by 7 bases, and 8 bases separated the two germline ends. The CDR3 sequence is CSATWGNEQFF. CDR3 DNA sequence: TGCAGTGCTACATGGGGTAATGAGCAGTTCTTC.

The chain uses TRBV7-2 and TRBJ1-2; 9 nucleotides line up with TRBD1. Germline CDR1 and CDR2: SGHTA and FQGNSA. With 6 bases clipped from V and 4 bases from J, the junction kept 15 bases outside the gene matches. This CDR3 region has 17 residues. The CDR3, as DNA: TGTGCCAGCAGTCTTCCGGGACAGGGCCCTGCTTCCTATGGCTACACCTTC. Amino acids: CASSLPGQGPASYGYTF.

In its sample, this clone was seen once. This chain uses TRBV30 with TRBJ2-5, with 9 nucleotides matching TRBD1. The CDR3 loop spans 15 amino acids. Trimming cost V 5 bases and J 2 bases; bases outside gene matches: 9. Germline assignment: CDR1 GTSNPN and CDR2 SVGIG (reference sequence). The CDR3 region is CAWRLTGTGQETQYF. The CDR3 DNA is TGTGCCTGGCGATTGACCGGGACAGGGCAAGAGACCCAGTACTTC.

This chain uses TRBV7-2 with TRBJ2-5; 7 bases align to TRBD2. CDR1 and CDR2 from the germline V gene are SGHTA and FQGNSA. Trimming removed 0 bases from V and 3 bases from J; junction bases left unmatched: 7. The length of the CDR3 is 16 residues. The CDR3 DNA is TGTGCCAGCAGCTTAGCAAATCCCGCGGGGGAAGAGACCCAGTACTTC. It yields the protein CASSLANPAGEETQYF.

The CDR3 region has the DNA TGTGCCAGCCGAGGAGCCCCGGGGAACATTCAGTACTTC. Encoded protein: CASRGAPGNIQYF. The chain is built from TRBV6-5 and TRBJ2-4; D perhaps matches TRBD2 (5 bases). Germline CDR1 and CDR2: MNHEY and SVGAGI. The CDR3 runs 13 residues. V lost 8 bases and J lost 7, with 15 bases in between.

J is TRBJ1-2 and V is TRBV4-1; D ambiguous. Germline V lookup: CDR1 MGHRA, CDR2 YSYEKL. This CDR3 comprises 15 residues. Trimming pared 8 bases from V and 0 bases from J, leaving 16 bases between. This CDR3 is CASRGPTPANYGYTF. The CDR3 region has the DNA TGCGCCAGCCGAGGCCCTACCCCCGCTAACTATGGCTACACCTTC.

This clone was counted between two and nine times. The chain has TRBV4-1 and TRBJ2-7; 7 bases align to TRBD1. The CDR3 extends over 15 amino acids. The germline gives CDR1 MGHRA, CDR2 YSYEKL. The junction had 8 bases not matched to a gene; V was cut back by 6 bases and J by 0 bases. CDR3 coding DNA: TGCGCCAGCAGATCGACAGGGAAGGGCTCCTACGAGCAGTACTTC. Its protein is CASRSTGKGSYEQYF.

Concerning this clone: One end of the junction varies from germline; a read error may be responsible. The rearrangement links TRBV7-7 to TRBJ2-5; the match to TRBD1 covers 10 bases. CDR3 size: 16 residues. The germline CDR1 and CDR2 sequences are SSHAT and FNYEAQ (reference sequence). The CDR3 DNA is TGTGCTAGCAGCGTAGGGGACAGGGGCGCTTGGGAGACCCAGTACTTC. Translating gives CASSVGDRGAWETQYF.

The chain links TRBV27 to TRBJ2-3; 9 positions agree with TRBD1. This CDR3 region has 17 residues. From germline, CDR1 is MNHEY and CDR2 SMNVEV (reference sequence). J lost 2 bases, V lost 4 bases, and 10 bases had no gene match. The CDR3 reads CASSSDRGASYTDTQYF. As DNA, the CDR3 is TGTGCCAGCAGTTCCGACAGGGGGGCTTCCTACACAGATACGCAGTATTTT.

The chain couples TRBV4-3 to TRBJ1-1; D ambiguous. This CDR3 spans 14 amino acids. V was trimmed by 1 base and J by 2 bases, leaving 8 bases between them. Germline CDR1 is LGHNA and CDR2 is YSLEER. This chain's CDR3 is CASSQVSANTEAFF. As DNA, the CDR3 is TGCGCCAGCAGCCAAGTGTCGGCAAACACTGAAGCTTTCTTT.

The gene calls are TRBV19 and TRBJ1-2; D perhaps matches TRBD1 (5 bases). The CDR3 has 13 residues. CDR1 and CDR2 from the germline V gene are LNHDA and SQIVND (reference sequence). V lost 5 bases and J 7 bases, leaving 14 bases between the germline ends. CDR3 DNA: TGTGCCAGTAGTTGGGGCAGCCTGTTTGGCTACACCTTC. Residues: CASSWGSLFGYTF.

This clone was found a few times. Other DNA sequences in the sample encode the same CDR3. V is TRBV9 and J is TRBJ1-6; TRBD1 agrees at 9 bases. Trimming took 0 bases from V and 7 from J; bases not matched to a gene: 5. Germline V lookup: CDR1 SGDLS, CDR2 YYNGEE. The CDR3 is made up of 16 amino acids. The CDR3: CASSVEGTGGNSPLHF. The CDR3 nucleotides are TGTGCCAGCAGCGTAGAGGGCACAGGGGGCAATTCACCCCTCCACTTT.

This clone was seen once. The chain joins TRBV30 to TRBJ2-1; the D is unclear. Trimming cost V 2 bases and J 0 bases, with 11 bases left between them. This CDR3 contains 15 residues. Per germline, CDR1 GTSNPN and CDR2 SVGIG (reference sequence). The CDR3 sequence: CAWSPAIASYNEQFF. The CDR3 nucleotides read TGTGCCTGGAGTCCAGCGATCGCCTCCTACAATGAGCAGTTCTTC.

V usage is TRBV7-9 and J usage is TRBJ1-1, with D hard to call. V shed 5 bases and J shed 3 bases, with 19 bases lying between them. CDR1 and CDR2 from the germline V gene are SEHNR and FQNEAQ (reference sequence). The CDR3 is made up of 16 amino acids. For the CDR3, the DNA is TGTGCCAGCAGCCCAGCGGGGTCCCCCTCTTACACTGAAGCTTTCTTT. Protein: CASSPAGSPSYTEAFF.

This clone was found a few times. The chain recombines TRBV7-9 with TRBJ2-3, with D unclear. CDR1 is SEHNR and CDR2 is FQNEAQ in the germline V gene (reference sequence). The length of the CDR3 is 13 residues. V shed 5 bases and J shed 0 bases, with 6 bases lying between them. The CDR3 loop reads CASSTASTDTQYF. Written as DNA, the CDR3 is TGTGCCAGCAGCACCGCTAGCACAGATACGCAGTATTTT.

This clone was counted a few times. CDR3: CASQRRELQYQETQYF. The CDR3 region has the DNA TGTGCCAGCCAGCGGCGGGAGCTACAGTACCAAGAGACCCAGTACTTC. This chain joins TRBV7-9 and TRBJ2-5, with 7 nucleotides matching TRBD2. V lost 8 bases and J lost 0; bases outside the gene matches: 12. This CDR3 has 16 residues. Germline V lookup: CDR1 SEHNR, CDR2 FQNEAQ (reference sequence).